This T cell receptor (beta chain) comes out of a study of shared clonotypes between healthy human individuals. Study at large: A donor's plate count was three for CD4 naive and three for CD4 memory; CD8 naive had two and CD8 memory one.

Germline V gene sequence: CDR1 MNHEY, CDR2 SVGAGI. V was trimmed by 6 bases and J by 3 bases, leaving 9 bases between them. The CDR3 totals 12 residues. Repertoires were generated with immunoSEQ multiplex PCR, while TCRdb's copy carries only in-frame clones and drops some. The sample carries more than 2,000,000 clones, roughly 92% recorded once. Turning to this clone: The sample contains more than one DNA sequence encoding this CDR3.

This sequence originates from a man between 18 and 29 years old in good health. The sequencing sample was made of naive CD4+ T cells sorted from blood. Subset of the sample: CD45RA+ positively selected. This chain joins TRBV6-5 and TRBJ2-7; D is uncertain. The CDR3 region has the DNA TGTGCCAGCAGCCAGGACGGCTACGAGCAGTACTTC. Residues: CASSQDGYEQYF.